One and the same sample provided the 24 T cell receptor beta chains below, sequenced in a study of T cell responses to AZD1222 COVID-19 vaccine. The data were produced by immunoSEQ multiplex PCR, yet TCRdb's version contains in-frame clones alone and is incomplete. The sample lists 150,000 to 200,000 clones; 85% to 95% were seen once. The material was peripheral blood, obtained 28 days after the second AZD1222 dose. The receptor set was obtained from an adult who received the AZD1222 COVID-19 vaccine.

This chain joins TRBV4-3 and TRBJ2-7, with 7 nucleotides matching TRBD1. The CDR3 totals 15 residues. Germline V gene data show CDR1 as LGHNA and CDR2 as YSLEER. Trimming removed 3 bases from V and 1 base from J; junction bases left unmatched: 6. For the CDR3, the DNA is TGCGCCAGCAGCCAGCGACAGGGATTGTCCTACGAGCAGTACTTC. As protein: CASSQRQGLSYEQYF.

V and J are TRBV5-8 and TRBJ1-5, with D perhaps matching TRBD1 (6 bases). With 1 base removed from V and 6 bases from J, the gap between germline ends came to 11 bases. This CDR3 spans 14 amino acids. CDR1 and CDR2 (germline): SGHTS, YDEGEE. CDR3 nucleotide sequence: TGTGCCAGCAGCTTGACGGGGACAAGTCAGCCCCAGCATTTT. Its translation: CASSLTGTSQPQHF.

The rearrangement uses TRBV5-1 and TRBJ2-1, with 11 bases that match TRBD2. This CDR3 is built from 16 residues. Germline trimming cut 0 bases from V and 6 bases from J; bases unmatched to any gene: 5. CDR1 is SGHRS and CDR2 is YFSETQ in the germline V gene. CDR3 nucleotides: TGCGCCAGCAGCTTGGCGTGGCTAGCGGGAGGCAATGAGCAGTTCTTC. This sequence encodes CASSLAWLAGGNEQFF. Variable domain in full (rest from reference TRBV5-1 and TRBJ2-1): KAGVTQTPRYLIKTRGQQVTLSCSPISGHRSVSWYQQTPGQGLQFLFEYFSETQRNKGNFPGRFSGRQFSNSRSEMNVSTLELGDSALYLCASSLAWLAGGNEQFFGPGTRLTVL.

This clone appeared a single time. The V gene is TRBV6-6, the J gene TRBJ2-7; no reliable D call. The CDR3 contains 15 residues. Trimming cost V 2 bases and J 3 bases, with 14 bases left between them. From germline, CDR1 is MNHNY and CDR2 SVGAGI (reference sequence). The CDR3 bases are TGTGCCAGCAGTTACCTGCAGACATCAGACTACGAGCAGTACTTC. Translation gives CASSYLQTSDYEQYF.

The J gene is TRBJ2-1, the V gene TRBV4-1; weak D call: TRBD2 (6 bases). Trimming removed 1 base at V and 5 bases at J, with 15 bases between. This CDR3 comprises 16 residues. Germline V lookup: CDR1 MGHRA, CDR2 YSYEKL. The CDR3 bases are TGCGCCAGCAGCCAAGGCCCGACTAGGACTAACAATGAGCAGTTCTTC. Residues: CASSQGPTRTNNEQFF.

The V call is TRBV19, the J call TRBJ1-2; D is undetermined. The germline V and J ends were trimmed by 4 bases and 2 bases, with 8 bases remaining between them. Germline loops: CDR1 LNHDA, CDR2 SQIVND (reference sequence). The CDR3 has 13 residues. CDR3 sequence reads: CASSTIWNYGYTF. The CDR3 nucleotides are TGTGCCAGTAGTACGATTTGGAACTATGGCTACACCTTC.

The CDR3 DNA reads TGTGCCAGCAGCTTGATAGAGAACTATGGCTACACCTTC. Amino acid sequence: CASSLIENYGYTF. The chain employs TRBV5-6 and TRBJ1-2, with D hard to call. The ends were cut back, 1 base at V and 2 bases at J, with 6 bases in the middle. Germline assignment: CDR1 SGHDT and CDR2 YYEEEE. CDR3 size: 13 residues. Full variable domain (missing parts from reference TRBV5-6 and TRBJ1-2): DAGVTQSPTHLIKTRGQQVTLRCSPKSGHDTVSWYQQALGQGPQFIFQYYEEEERQRGNFPDRFSGHQFPNYSSELNVNALLLGDSALYLCASSLIENYGYTFGSGTRLTVV.

J is TRBJ2-1 and V is TRBV7-3; TRBD2 matches 11 bases. Trimming took 5 bases from V and 5 from J; bases not matched to a gene: 14. CDR1 is SGHTA, CDR2 FQGTGA, per germline. The CDR3 is made up of 18 amino acids. The CDR3 DNA sequence: TGTGCCAGCAGCCCACAAGGGACTAGCGGTTACGGGCACAATGAGCAGTTCTTC. It encodes CASSPQGTSGYGHNEQFF.

The V gene is TRBV11-3, the J gene TRBJ2-7; D may correspond to TRBD1 or TRBD2 (6 bases each). The CDR3 extends over 15 amino acids. Trimming removed 5 bases from V and 5 bases from J, with 19 bases in between. CDR1 is SGHNT and CDR2 is YENEEA in the germline V gene. The CDR3 region has the DNA TGTGCCAGCAGCCGCGGGGCCGGGACATTGGACGAGCAGTACTTC. It is translated as CASSRGAGTLDEQYF.

V is TRBV10-2 and J is TRBJ1-2; D unresolved. V lost 3 bases and J 4 bases, leaving 12 bases between the germline ends. CDR1 WSHSY and CDR2 SAAADI come from the germline V gene. The CDR3 contains 14 residues. The chain's CDR3 is CASSEGPDIYGYTF. CDR3 nucleotide sequence: TGCGCCAGCAGTGAAGGGCCAGACATCTATGGCTACACCTTC.

The chain combines TRBV19 with TRBJ2-5; D not certain. Germline V gene lookup returns CDR1 LNHDA and CDR2 SQIVND (reference sequence). Between the trimmed V and J ends, which lost 1 base and 5 bases, there was a span of 5 bases. This CDR3 has 12 residues. This CDR3 reads CASSIVPETQYF. The CDR3, as DNA: TGTGCCAGTAGTATAGTCCCGGAGACCCAGTACTTC. Full variable domain (missing parts from reference TRBV19 and TRBJ2-5): DGGITQSPKYLFRKEGQNVTLSCEQNLNHDAMYWYRQDPGQGLRLIYYSQIVNDFQKGDIAEGYSVSREKKESFPLTVTSAQKNPTAFYLCASSIVPETQYFGPGTRLLVL.

The chain is built from TRBV6-5 and TRBJ2-1; D is unresolved. V lost 8 bases and J 2 bases, leaving 13 bases between the germline ends. The germline V gene encodes CDR1 MNHEY and CDR2 SVGAGI. CDR3 size: 14 residues. The CDR3, as DNA: TGTGCCAGCCGCCCGGTTAGGGCCTACAATGAGCAGTTCTTC. It is translated as CASRPVRAYNEQFF.

The genes are TRBV11-3 and TRBJ1-3, with D tentatively TRBD1 (6 bases). V gave up 2 bases and J gave up 2 bases, with 10 bases separating them. The CDR3 has 15 amino acids. Germline CDR1 and CDR2: SGHNT and YENEEA. CDR3 sequence (DNA): TGTGCCAGCAGCTTATCTGGGACAACTGGAAACACCATATATTTT. This translates into CASSLSGTTGNTIYF. The entire variable domain, with the rest obtained from reference TRBV11-3 and TRBJ1-3, is as follows: EAGVVQSPRYKIIEKKQPVAFWCNPISGHNTLYWYLQNLGQGPELLIRYENEEAVDDSQLPKDRFSAERLKGVDSTLKIQPAELGDSAVYLCASSLSGTTGNTIYFGEGSWLTVV.

This clone was observed a single time. The rearrangement links TRBV6-6 to TRBJ1-1, with a tentative D call TRBD1 (5 bases). This CDR3 has 13 amino acids. The germline gives CDR1 MNHNY, CDR2 SVGAGI (reference sequence). Between the trimmed V and J ends, which lost 5 bases and 6 bases, there was a span of 13 bases. This chain's CDR3 is CASSPRSGPEAFF. As DNA, the CDR3 is TGTGCCAGCAGTCCGAGGTCGGGGCCTGAAGCTTTCTTT.

The genes are TRBV3-1 (or the pseudogene TRBV3-2) and TRBJ1-1, with D possibly matching TRBD1 (5 bases). V lost 1 base and J 11 bases, leaving 14 bases between the germline ends. Germline assignment: CDR1 LGHDT and CDR2 YNNKEL (reference sequence). The CDR3 runs 13 residues. The CDR3, as DNA: TGTGCCAGCAGCCAAGCGACCTCAGGGAGGGCTTTCTTT. It yields the protein CASSQATSGRAFF.

In its sample, this clone was seen once. The genes are TRBV29-1 and TRBJ2-7, with unresolved D. Germline assignment: CDR1 SQVTM and CDR2 ANQGSEA. With 4 bases removed from V and 7 bases from J, the gap between germline ends came to 11 bases. This CDR3 is 11 amino acids long. This CDR3 reads CSVATVSEQYF. Written as DNA, the CDR3 is TGCAGCGTTGCTACGGTCTCGGAGCAGTACTTC.

This clone came up once. J is TRBJ2-4 and V is TRBV2; 8 bases are shared with TRBD2. After removal of 5 bases from V and 1 base from J, the junction contained 7 bases not matched to a gene. Germline V gives CDR1 SNHLY, CDR2 FYNNEI. CDR3 length: 16 residues. The CDR3 coding sequence is TGTGCCAGCAGTCCGGGGGGGGCGTCGGCCAAAAACATTCAGTACTTC. Protein sequence: CASSPGGASAKNIQYF. The full variable domain, completed using reference TRBV2 and TRBJ2-4, is EPEVTQTPSHQVTQMGQEVILRCVPISNHLYFYWYRQILGQKVEFLVSFYNNEISEKSEIFDDQFSVERPDGSNFTLKIRSTKLEDSAMYFCASSPGGASAKNIQYFGAGTRLSVL.

CDR3 bases: TGTGCCAGCAGCGTAGAATCTGGGATTCAGTACTTC. Translation: CASSVESGIQYF. The chain has TRBV9 and TRBJ2-4; D gene unclear. Germline CDR1 reads SGDLS; CDR2 reads YYNGEE. Deletions cut 0 bases from V and 10 bases from J, with 8 bases between. The CDR3 is 12 amino acids.

The chain is built from TRBV15 and TRBJ2-1, with a weak D call TRBD2 (5 bases). The ends were cut back, 5 bases at V and 0 bases at J, with 14 bases in the middle. CDR1 is LNHNV and CDR2 is YYDKDF in the germline V gene (reference sequence). This CDR3 is built from 16 residues. The DNA of the CDR3 is TGTGCCACCAGCCTCGGGATACAATACTCCTACAATGAGCAGTTCTTC. It translates to CATSLGIQYSYNEQFF.

This chain joins TRBV12-1 and TRBJ2-3; the table's D gene call, TRBD2, was not cross checked with the DNA. TRBV12-1 is a pseudogene segment. This CDR3 spans 18 amino acids. Here the CDR3 reads CASSRQGGTSGTIDTQYF. The DNA of the CDR3 is TGTGCCAGCAGCCGCCAGGGGGGGACTAGCGGGACGATAGATACGCAGTATTTT.

The chain joins TRBV2 to TRBJ1-1; the D is unclear. The CDR3 length is 12 residues. Per germline, CDR1 SNHLY and CDR2 FYNNEI. The germline V and J ends were trimmed by 2 bases and 11 bases, with 12 bases remaining between them. CDR3 bases: TGTGCCAGCAGTGAATATACGGGGTATGCTTTCTTT. This encodes CASSEYTGYAFF.

This clone came up once. The V and J genes are TRBV27 and TRBJ2-1; D not resolved. The germline gives CDR1 MNHEY, CDR2 SMNVEV (reference sequence). The V gene lost 6 bases and the J gene lost 8 bases, with 23 bases spanning the gap. This CDR3 is built from 16 residues. The CDR3, as DNA: TGTGCCAGCAGCCTTAGAGGATCACCCCTTATATATGAGCAGTTCTTC. Translation gives CASSLRGSPLIYEQFF.

J is TRBJ2-7 and V is TRBV6-2 or TRBV6-3; perhaps TRBD2 as D (5 bases). CDR3 length: 14 residues. Germline CDR1 is MNHEY and CDR2 is SVGEGT. V dropped 2 bases and J dropped 2 bases, with 10 bases sitting between them. As DNA, the CDR3 is TGTGCCAGCAGTTACACTGGACTGCCCTACGAGCAGTACTTC. The encoded protein is CASSYTGLPYEQYF.

The chain is built from TRBV6-1 and TRBJ1-1; D is uncertain. CDR1 and CDR2 from the germline V gene are MNHNS and SASEGT. V gave up 2 bases and J gave up 6 bases, with 16 bases separating them. The CDR3 sequence is 15 residues long. The chain's CDR3 is CASSEPGDPIPEAFF. DNA of the CDR3: TGTGCCAGCAGTGAACCCGGTGACCCAATCCCTGAAGCTTTCTTT.